This T cell receptor (beta chain) originates from a study of blood T cell repertoires in COVID-19. Study in general: Both acute and convalescent COVID-19 samples were obtained from the United States, Italy and Spain. PBMCs, B-cell-depleted T cells, or T cells were the source of the cDNA or gDNA that made up the material.

V trimming: 0 bases; J trimming: 4 bases; junction bases outside the gene matches: 4. CDR1 is SGDLS, CDR2 YYNGEE, per germline. The CDR3 loop spans 16 amino acids. As handled by the study authors: Nucleated cell number was recorded as an estimate derived from reference gene primer amplification. Data came from immunoSEQ multiplex PCR; TCRdb stores just in-frame clones and leaves some out. V and J calls plus clone size are reproduced from that table; the DNA served to infer D and trimming. Of 650,000 to 800,000 clones in the sample, 75% to 90% were seen once. The material sequenced was peripheral blood. This clonotype was sampled from a woman between 18 and 29 years old with acute or convalescent COVID-19. This chain joins TRBV9 and TRBJ2-2; 9 nucleotides agree with TRBD2. The DNA of the CDR3 is TGTGCCAGCAGCGTAGTGACTAGCGGCCCCACCGGGGAGCTGTTTTTT. This encodes CASSVVTSGPTGELFF.